A single sample is the source of the 3 T cell receptor beta chains below, sequenced in a study of blood T cell repertoires in COVID-19. TCRdb's table, derived via immunoSEQ multiplex PCR, lists solely in-frame clones and lacks some. This sample yields roughly 330,000 clones, of which around 86% are seen a single time; around 1.7% belongs to the top ten. Sequencing input: peripheral blood. The receptor source for this set is a woman aged 45 to 65 with acute or convalescent COVID-19.

The chain uses TRBV5-8 and TRBJ1-1; D possibly corresponds to TRBD1 (5 bases). The V and J ends lost 4 bases and 0 bases respectively, with 16 bases between them. Looked up from germline, CDR1 is SGHTS and CDR2 is YDEGEE. This CDR3 is built from 16 residues. The CDR3 loop reads CASSPSGGWLNTEAFF. CDR3 nucleotide sequence: TGTGCCAGCAGCCCCAGCGGGGGATGGTTGAACACTGAAGCTTTCTTT.

The CDR3 sequence: CASSLVVSGGYEQYF. The DNA of the CDR3 is TGCGCCAGCAGCTTGGTCGTTAGCGGGGGGTACGAGCAGTACTTC. V gene TRBV5-1 combines with J gene TRBJ2-7; 10 bases agree with TRBD2. This CDR3 has 15 amino acids. CDR1 is SGHRS and CDR2 is YFSETQ in the germline V gene. J gave up 4 bases and V 0 bases, and 4 bases lay outside the gene matches.

The rearrangement uses TRBV7-2 and TRBJ2-7, with TRBD1 as a possible D gene (7 bases). Trimming left V 6 bases short and J 4 bases short, with 16 bases between. The germline gives CDR1 SGHTA, CDR2 FQGNSA. This CDR3 contains 14 residues. CDR3 in amino acids: CASSPGAGGYEQYF. CDR3 coding DNA: TGTGCCAGCAGTCCCGGGGCAGGGGGGTACGAGCAGTACTTC. The variable domain in full, with the rest retrieved from reference TRBV7-2 and TRBJ2-7, is GAGVSQSPSNKVTEKGKDVELRCDPISGHTALYWYRQSLGQGLEFLIYFQGNSAPDKSGLPSDRFSAERTGGSVSTLTIQRTQQEDSAVYLCASSPGAGGYEQYFGPGTRLTVT.